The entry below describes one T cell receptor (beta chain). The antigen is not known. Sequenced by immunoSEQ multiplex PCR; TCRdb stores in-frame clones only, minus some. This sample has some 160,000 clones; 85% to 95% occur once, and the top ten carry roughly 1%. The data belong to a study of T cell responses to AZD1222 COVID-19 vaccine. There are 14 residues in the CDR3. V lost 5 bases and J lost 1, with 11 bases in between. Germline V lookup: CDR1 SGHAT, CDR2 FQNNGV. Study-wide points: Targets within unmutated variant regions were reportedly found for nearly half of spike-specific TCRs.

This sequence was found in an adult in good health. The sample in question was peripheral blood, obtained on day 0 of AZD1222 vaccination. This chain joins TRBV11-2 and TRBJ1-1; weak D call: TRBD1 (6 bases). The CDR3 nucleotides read TGTGCCAGCAGCCCAGGGGACAAGAACACTGAAGCTTTCTTT. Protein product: CASSPGDKNTEAFF.